The clone carrying this T cell receptor (beta chain) was detected a few times. Its antigen remains unknown. This record belongs to a study of OX40 agonist ivuxolimab in advanced cancers. Study-wide results and limits: Expanded peripheral T-cell antigen specificity went undetermined.

Profiling relied on immunoSEQ multiplex PCR, and the TCRdb table lists in-frame clones only, not all of them. Here the sample spans over 40,000 clones, more than 65% being singletons. The CDR3 length is 15 residues. V was pared by 3 bases and J by 5 bases, with 11 bases between. Germline lookup yields CDR1 LNHDA and CDR2 SQIVND (reference sequence). The sequenced sample was CD4+ or CD8+ T cells sorted from blood, obtained in a trial of the OX40 agonist ivuxolimab. This TCR derives from an adult with an advanced solid tumor such as melanoma, head and neck, liver or kidney cancer. V is TRBV19 and J is TRBJ1-6; TRBD1 might be the D (5 bases). CDR3 protein: CASSMGTIDNSPLHF. The CDR3 DNA follows: TGTGCCAGTAGTATGGGGACTATAGATAATTCACCCCTCCACTTT.